This paragraph reports one T cell receptor (beta chain). The antigen remains undetermined. CDR3 length: 15 amino acids. The sample is drawn from a study of cytomegalovirus exposure and HLA in healthy donors. Study outcomes and limitations: Overall, approximately 150 TCR beta chains were annotated as cytomegalovirus-associated.

Primers for the PCR totalled 60 Vbeta and 13 Jbeta. Method: immunoSEQ multiplex PCR; TCRdb's copy keeps in-frame clones and lacks some. The sample holds 220,000 or so clones, 70% to 85% seen once. This chain connects TRBV21-1 to TRBJ1-2; whether TRBD1, the table's D call, matches the DNA was not checked. TRBV21-1 is a documented pseudogene. The clonotype originates from a male donor in good health and CMV-seronegative. Sequencing used PBMCs. CDR3: CASSLDRTGDYGYTF. CDR3 in DNA: TGTGCCAGCAGCCTAGATCGGACAGGGGACTATGGCTACACCTTC.